These 20 T cell receptor beta chains originate from one sample sequenced in a study of cytomegalovirus exposure and HLA in healthy donors. The PCR contained 60 Vbeta and 13 Jbeta primers. TCRdb keeps only in-frame clones here, not all; method: immunoSEQ multiplex PCR. The table has 150,000 to 200,000 clones, about 88% seen once. Sequences were obtained from PBMCs. The receptors originated from a woman aged 18-29 years in good health and CMV-seronegative.

The chain has TRBV7-2 and TRBJ2-1; D is possibly TRBD2 (6 bases). The V and J ends lost 3 bases and 1 base respectively, with 19 bases between them. Germline-derived CDR1 and CDR2 are SGHTA and FQGNSA. This CDR3 has 18 residues. The CDR3 loop reads CASSFLPGVAESYNEQFF. In nucleotides, the CDR3 is TGTGCCAGCAGCTTCCTTCCCGGAGTAGCGGAATCCTACAATGAGCAGTTCTTC.

The rearrangement links TRBV30 to TRBJ2-5; D might be TRBD2 (5 bases). The germline V gene has CDR1 GTSNPN and CDR2 SVGIG (reference sequence). This CDR3 region has 15 residues. V was pared by 0 bases and J by 1 base, with 12 bases between. DNA of the CDR3: TGTGCCTGGAGTGTAAGTGCAAGCGGCCAAGAGACCCAGTACTTC. As protein: CAWSVSASGQETQYF.

This clone occurred a few times. The chain is built from TRBV5-6 and TRBJ2-5; TRBD1 matches 8 bases. Trimming removed 4 bases from V and 5 bases from J; junction bases left unmatched: 4. The CDR3 spans 13 residues. The germline V gene encodes CDR1 SGHDT and CDR2 YYEEEE. The CDR3 sequence: CASSGQGRETQYF. As DNA, the CDR3 is TGTGCCAGCAGCGGACAGGGTCGGGAGACCCAGTACTTC.

This chain's CDR3 is CASSFQGDNSPLHF. Written as DNA, the CDR3 is TGTGCCAGCAGCTTCCAGGGCGATAATTCACCCCTCCACTTT. This chain connects TRBV7-9 to TRBJ1-6; weak D call: TRBD1 (5 bases). V was pared by 3 bases and J by 5 bases, with 8 bases between. The CDR3 covers 14 residues. CDR1 is SEHNR and CDR2 is FQNEAQ in the germline V gene (reference sequence).

This chain links TRBV10-3 with TRBJ2-2, with 8 bases aligning to TRBD2. V gave up 11 bases and J gave up 0 bases; unmatched junction bases: 5. CDR1 is ENHRY and CDR2 is SYGVKD in the germline V gene. The CDR3 has 14 amino acids. The CDR3 DNA follows: TGTGCCCACGGGAGGGAATCGAACACCGGGGAGCTGTTTTTT. Its translation is CAHGRESNTGELFF.

In regard to this clone: The sample holds other DNA sequences that translate to the same CDR3. This chain connects TRBV30 to TRBJ2-3, with TRBD1 matching 8 bases. The germline CDR1 and CDR2 sequences are GTSNPN and SVGIG (reference sequence). The CDR3 contains 13 residues. The CDR3 protein is CAGTGSSTDTQYF. CDR3 DNA: TGTGCTGGGACAGGTTCTAGCACAGATACGCAGTATTTT. Combining the CDR3 with reference TRBV30 and TRBJ2-3 gives the whole variable domain SQTIHQWPATLVQPVGSPLSLECTVEGTSNPNLYWYRQAAGRGLQLLFYSVGIGQISSEVPQNLSASRPQDRQFILSSKKLLLSDSGFYLCAGTGSSTDTQYFGPGTRLTVL.

The V and J genes are TRBV27 and TRBJ2-1; D is uncertain. Germline V lookup: CDR1 MNHEY, CDR2 SMNVEV (reference sequence). The V and J ends lost 5 bases and 9 bases respectively, with 20 bases between them. The CDR3 has 15 amino acids. The chain's CDR3 is CASSPLMASSPEQFF. In DNA, the CDR3 is TGTGCCAGCAGTCCTTTGATGGCATCAAGTCCTGAGCAGTTCTTC.

The chain carries TRBV18 and TRBJ1-1; no reliable D call. The CDR3 loop spans 14 amino acids. V was cut by 1 base and J by 0 bases, with 6 bases left in between. Looked up from germline, CDR1 is KGHSH and CDR2 is LQKENI. The CDR3 here is CASSPQEMNTEAFF. CDR3 DNA sequence: TGTGCCAGCTCACCACAGGAGATGAACACTGAAGCTTTCTTT.

The chain recombines TRBV30 with TRBJ1-6, with no clear D. Trimming pared 0 bases from V and 10 bases from J, leaving 13 bases between. CDR3 length: 14 residues. The V gene's germline CDR1 is GTSNPN and CDR2 SVGIG (reference sequence). The CDR3 region is CAWSVREKGSPLHF. In DNA form, the CDR3 reads TGTGCCTGGAGTGTACGGGAGAAGGGATCACCCCTCCACTTT.

The chain carries TRBV5-1 and TRBJ2-7; 7 bases are a match to TRBD2. The junction had 4 bases not matched to a gene; V was cut back by 0 bases and J by 4 bases. Germline CDR1 and CDR2: SGHRS and YFSETQ. The CDR3 is 14 residues long. CDR3: CASSLAGGRYEQYF. The CDR3 DNA reads as TGCGCCAGCAGCTTGGCGGGAGGAAGGTACGAGCAGTACTTC.

The V and J genes are TRBV10-3 and TRBJ2-4; D might be TRBD1 (6 bases). Looked up from germline, CDR1 is ENHRY and CDR2 is SYGVKD. This CDR3 has 15 amino acids. V was trimmed by 0 bases and J by 6 bases, leaving 12 bases between them. CDR3 sequence (DNA): TGTGCCATCAGTGAGTCACCGGACAGCGGAAACATTCAGTACTTC. Translation gives CAISESPDSGNIQYF.

The J gene is TRBJ1-2, the V gene TRBV11-2, with 11 bases that match TRBD1. The CDR3 runs to 13 residues. V shed 6 bases and J 8 bases; nucleotides not matched to a gene: 5. Germline loops: CDR1 SGHAT, CDR2 FQNNGV. The CDR3 sequence: CASSKDRGRGYTF. CDR3 nucleotides: TGTGCCAGCAGTAAGGACAGGGGGCGCGGCTACACCTTC.

V and J are TRBV5-1 and TRBJ2-7, with 7 nucleotides matching TRBD2. V trimming: 5 bases; J trimming: 2 bases; junction bases outside the gene matches: 10. CDR1 SGHRS and CDR2 YFSETQ come from the germline V gene. CDR3 length equals 15 residues. This chain's CDR3 is CASSFGGAGAYEQYF. CDR3 in DNA: TGCGCCAGCAGTTTCGGAGGGGCGGGAGCCTACGAGCAGTACTTC.

The gene calls are TRBV27 and TRBJ1-1; tentatively, D is TRBD1 (5 bases). Germline CDR1 MNHEY, CDR2 SMNVEV (reference sequence). The CDR3 spans 14 residues. V was trimmed by 6 bases and J by 1 base, leaving 12 bases between them. The CDR3 nucleotides read TGTGCCAGCAGATCGGGAGGGACGAACACTGAAGCTTTCTTT. Translation gives CASRSGGTNTEAFF.

The chain uses TRBV7-2 and TRBJ1-3, with 8 bases lining up with TRBD1. CDR3 size: 14 residues. J lost 3 bases, V lost 7 bases, and 5 bases had no gene match. Per germline, CDR1 SGHTA and CDR2 FQGNSA. CDR3 loop: CASTRTGFGNTIYF. The CDR3 nucleotides read TGTGCCAGCACTCGGACAGGGTTTGGAAACACCATATATTTT.

The rearrangement joins TRBV10-3 to TRBJ1-1; 8 bases align to TRBD1. Germline assignment: CDR1 ENHRY and CDR2 SYGVKD. V lost 10 bases and J lost 8; bases outside the gene matches: 12. The CDR3 extends over 13 amino acids. The CDR3 coding sequence is TGTGCCAGCTCACCGGGACAGGCGACCGAAGCTTTCTTT. Its translation: CASSPGQATEAFF.

The rearrangement uses TRBV5-1 and TRBJ2-7, with 8 bases identical to TRBD2. Germline V gene sequence: CDR1 SGHRS, CDR2 YFSETQ. This CDR3 region has 15 residues. V was clipped by 0 bases and J by 5 bases; unmatched bases: 7. Here the CDR3 reads CASSLAGSGSHEQYF. The CDR3 bases are TGCGCCAGCAGCTTGGCCGGGAGCGGGAGCCACGAGCAGTACTTC.

The chain carries TRBV7-6 and TRBJ2-1; 10 bases agree with TRBD2. V lost 2 bases to trimming and J lost 4 bases; unmatched junction nucleotides: 5. Germline V gene lookup returns CDR1 SGHVS and CDR2 FNYEAQ. This CDR3 is built from 16 residues. The CDR3 region has the DNA TGTGCCAGCAGCTTACTAGCGGGAGAAGCGTACAATGAGCAGTTCTTC. Translating gives CASSLLAGEAYNEQFF.

The sample holds one count of this clone. The chain uses TRBV19 and TRBJ2-3; TRBD2 is a possible D gene (7 bases). CDR3 length: 14 amino acids. The germline V gene encodes CDR1 LNHDA and CDR2 SQIVND (reference sequence). The germline V and J ends were trimmed by 10 bases and 2 bases, with 16 bases remaining between them. This chain's CDR3 is CATQGLAATDTQYF. The CDR3 nucleotides are TGTGCCACCCAGGGGCTAGCGGCCACAGATACGCAGTATTTT.

The V gene is TRBV7-9, the J gene TRBJ2-7, with 15 bases identical to TRBD2. Unmatched junction bases numbered 10, after V lost 1 base and J lost 6 bases. Germline V gene sequence: CDR1 SEHNR, CDR2 FQNEAQ (reference sequence). This CDR3 comprises 18 residues. As DNA, the CDR3 is TGTGCCAGCAGCTTAGGGATTCCGGGACTAGCGGGAGGTCGCGAGCAGTACTTC. This codes for CASSLGIPGLAGGREQYF.